The rows below give T cell receptor beta chains drawn from one sample of a study of CD8+ T cells in alopecia areata. Measured with immunoSEQ multiplex PCR; TCRdb has only the in-frame clones, and not every one. The table has some 220,000 clones, about 50% seen once. The sample here was CD4+ T cells sorted from blood, taken at week 4, from a patient treated with tofacitinib. The receptors originated from a human donor with alopecia areata. The CDR3 runs from the conserved cysteine through the conserved F or W. A D gene is named only where the DNA matches it firmly. A row's size may be missing; if present it is once, few, many or a size class.

V gene: TRBV5-1; D gene: NA; clone size: NA; J gene: TRBJ2-3; CDR3 DNA: TGCGCCAGCAGCTTTGAACTGACAGGACGCACAGATACGCAGTATTTT; CDR3 protein: CASSFELTGRTDTQYF
V gene: TRBV5-6; D gene: TRBD1; clone size: few; J gene: TRBJ1-2; CDR3 DNA: TGTGCCAGCAGCGGGGACAGGATTAGGGGCTACACCTTC; CDR3 protein: CASSGDRIRGYTF
V gene: TRBV29-1; D gene: NA; clone size: NA; J gene: TRBJ2-2; CDR3 DNA: TGCAGCGTTGATCAGAACACCGGGGAGCTGTTTTTT; CDR3 protein: CSVDQNTGELFF
V gene: TRBV29-1; D gene: TRBD1; clone size: once; J gene: TRBJ1-1; CDR3 DNA: TGCAGCGCCAAGACAGGGAGGGAGACTGAAGCTTTCTTT; CDR3 protein: CSAKTGRETEAFF
V gene: TRBV7-3; D gene: NA; clone size: few; J gene: TRBJ2-1; CDR3 DNA: TGTGCCAGCAGCTCGACCTTTGGACGGGCGAGCTCCTACAATGAGCAGTTCTTC; CDR3 protein: CASSSTFGRASSYNEQFF
V gene: TRBV6-5; D gene: NA; clone size: few; J gene: TRBJ1-1; CDR3 DNA: TGTGCCAGCAGTTACTCGGGCGGATTGAACACTGAAGCTTTCTTT; CDR3 protein: CASSYSGGLNTEAFF
V gene: TRBV9; D gene: NA; clone size: few; J gene: TRBJ2-2; CDR3 DNA: TGTGCCAGCAGCGAGTGGAACACCGGGGAGCTGTTTTTT; CDR3 protein: CASSEWNTGELFF
V gene: TRBV7-3; D gene: NA; clone size: NA; J gene: TRBJ2-7; CDR3 DNA: TGTGCCAGCAGCTTTAGCCACTTACGACGTGGTTTAGTGTACGAGCAGTACTTC; CDR3 protein: CASSFSHLRRGLVYEQYF
V gene: TRBV20-1; D gene: NA; clone size: NA; J gene: TRBJ2-3; CDR3 DNA: TGCAGTGCCCTTCGCACAGATACGCAGTATTTT; CDR3 protein: CSALRTDTQYF
V gene: TRBV4-3; D gene: NA; clone size: NA; J gene: TRBJ1-1; CDR3 DNA: TGCGCCAGCAGCTGGGGAGACAGGAACACTGAAGCTTTCTTT; CDR3 protein: CASSWGDRNTEAFF
V gene: TRBV5-1; D gene: NA; clone size: NA; J gene: TRBJ1-1; CDR3 DNA: TGCGCCAGCAGCTTGGATTTTCGCACTGAAGCTTTCTTT; CDR3 protein: CASSLDFRTEAFF
V gene: TRBV30; D gene: NA; clone size: NA; J gene: TRBJ1-5; CDR3 DNA: TGTGCCTGGAGCTCTGGGCAGAAAAATCAGCCCCAGCATTTT; CDR3 protein: CAWSSGQKNQPQHF
V gene: TRBV5-1; D gene: NA; clone size: NA; J gene: TRBJ1-1; CDR3 DNA: TGCGCCAGCAGCCAGACGGATTCCGGGATGAACACTGAAGCTTTCTTT; CDR3 protein: CASSQTDSGMNTEAFF
V gene: TRBV29-1; D gene: NA; clone size: NA; J gene: TRBJ1-1; CDR3 DNA: TGCAGCGTTGTAAGGCACAGCGGACCGAACACTGAAGCTTTCTTT; CDR3 protein: CSVVRHSGPNTEAFF
V gene: TRBV15; D gene: NA; clone size: few; J gene: TRBJ1-1; CDR3 DNA: TGTGCCACCAGCAGCCACAGGGACACTGAAGCTTTCTTT; CDR3 protein: CATSSHRDTEAFF
V gene: TRBV7-2; D gene: NA; clone size: NA; J gene: TRBJ1-1; CDR3 DNA: TGTGCCAGCAGCATATCAGGGAACACTGAAGCTTTCTTT; CDR3 protein: CASSISGNTEAFF
V gene: TRBV15; D gene: TRBD2; clone size: NA; J gene: TRBJ2-3; CDR3 DNA: TGTGCCACCAGCAGAGTCCCCCTCACTAGCGCAAGTAGCACAGATACGCAGTATTTT; CDR3 protein: CATSRVPLTSASSTDTQYF
V gene: TRBV15; D gene: NA; clone size: NA; J gene: TRBJ1-5; CDR3 DNA: TGTGCCACCGTACCCGGAGGGCTCGGTCAGCCCCAGCATTTT; CDR3 protein: CATVPGGLGQPQHF
V gene: TRBV5-1; D gene: NA; clone size: many; J gene: TRBJ2-2; CDR3 DNA: TGCGCCAGCAGCTTGTCCAGGGAGAACACCGGGGAGCTGTTTTTT; CDR3 protein: CASSLSRENTGELFF
V gene: TRBV29-1; D gene: NA; clone size: few; J gene: TRBJ1-1; CDR3 DNA: TGCAGCGTTGTAGGACCCACTGAAGCTTTCTTT; CDR3 protein: CSVVGPTEAFF
V gene: TRBV29-1; D gene: TRBD1; clone size: NA; J gene: TRBJ1-2; CDR3 DNA: TGCAGCGTTGAGACGACAGGGTTCAATGGCTACACCTTC; CDR3 protein: CSVETTGFNGYTF
V gene: TRBV7-2; D gene: TRBD1; clone size: NA; J gene: TRBJ2-1; CDR3 DNA: TGTGCCAGCAGCCGCGGACAGGGGGTGAATGAGCAGTTCTTC; CDR3 protein: CASSRGQGVNEQFF
V gene: TRBV30; D gene: NA; clone size: NA; J gene: TRBJ1-3; CDR3 DNA: TGTGCCTGGAGTTTAGTAGGGGGAAACACCATATATTTT; CDR3 protein: CAWSLVGGNTIYF
V gene: TRBV30; D gene: NA; clone size: NA; J gene: TRBJ1-2; CDR3 DNA: TGTGCCTGGAGTGTAAGTGGCGTGTATGGCTACACCTTC; CDR3 protein: CAWSVSGVYGYTF
V gene: TRBV5-1; D gene: NA; clone size: few; J gene: TRBJ2-6; CDR3 DNA: TGCGCCAGCAGCTCAGAGGCTTCTGGGGCCAACGTCCTGACTTTC; CDR3 protein: CASSSEASGANVLTF
V gene: TRBV5-1; D gene: NA; clone size: NA; J gene: TRBJ1-6; CDR3 DNA: TGCGCCAGCAGCTCGAAGGGTCCTGATTCACCCCTCCACTTT; CDR3 protein: CASSSKGPDSPLHF
V gene: TRBV5-6; D gene: NA; clone size: NA; J gene: TRBJ2-1; CDR3 DNA: TGTGCCAGCAGCTTTAAAGGCCCGGGGGGCGAGCAGTTCTTC; CDR3 protein: CASSFKGPGGEQFF
V gene: TRBV29-1; D gene: NA; clone size: NA; J gene: TRBJ1-1; CDR3 DNA: TGCAGCGTTCCCTTGACAGGCAGGGGCACTGAAGCTTTCTTT; CDR3 protein: CSVPLTGRGTEAFF
V gene: TRBV15; D gene: NA; clone size: NA; J gene: TRBJ2-5; CDR3 DNA: TGTGCCACCAGCAGACCTCCGGGACAACAAGAGACCCAGTACTTC; CDR3 protein: CATSRPPGQQETQYF
V gene: TRBV5-8; D gene: TRBD1; clone size: NA; J gene: TRBJ2-5; CDR3 DNA: TGTGCCAGTTCCAGACAGGGCGGGGAGACCCAGTACTTC; CDR3 protein: CASSRQGGETQYF
V gene: TRBV25-1; D gene: TRBD2; clone size: few; J gene: TRBJ2-3; CDR3 DNA: TGTGCCAGCAGTGAATATTTAGCGGGGGATACAGATACGCAGTATTTT; CDR3 protein: CASSEYLAGDTDTQYF
V gene: TRBV7-2; D gene: NA; clone size: NA; J gene: TRBJ2-1; CDR3 DNA: TGTGCCAGCAGCAGTCGGCAGGAGACTTACAATGAGCAGTTCTTC; CDR3 protein: CASSSRQETYNEQFF
V gene: TRBV2; D gene: NA; clone size: NA; J gene: TRBJ2-7; CDR3 DNA: TGTGCCAGCACCGAGGGGGGACACCTCCACGAGCAGTACTTC; CDR3 protein: CASTEGGHLHEQYF